Listed below are T cell receptor beta chains from one sample, sequenced in a study of breast tumors, draining lymph nodes, adjacent tissues. One entry per CDR3 protein results from TCRdb running MiXCR on the multiplex PCR reads. The sample contains 130,000 or so distinct CDR3 sequences, 20% to 25% of which appear only once. The material sequenced was axillary lymph node tissue. The receptors were sampled from a female donor with breast cancer. Some clones in this sample may be carry-over from other donors' samples. Each CDR3 is given with its conserved first and last residue. Each record gives: D gene, V gene, clone size, J gene, CDR3 protein, CDR3 DNA. D genes are given only for firm matches. For some rows the clone size is stated as once, few or many, or as a class when expanded; others skip it.

d_gene: TRBD2
v_gene: TRBV20-1
abundance: many
j_gene: TRBJ2-3
CDR3aa: CSALSPVASGSDTQYF
CDR3nt: TGCAGTGCTCTCAGTCCCGTAGCTAGCGGTTCAGATACGCAGTATTTT

d_gene: TRBD2
v_gene: TRBV20-1
abundance: many
j_gene: TRBJ2-3
CDR3aa: CSAPRGTSGSTDTQYF
CDR3nt: TGCAGTGCTCCAAGGGGGACTAGCGGGAGCACAGATACGCAGTATTTT

d_gene: NA
v_gene: TRBV5-5
abundance: many
j_gene: TRBJ2-5
CDR3aa: CASSPRLVRETQYF
CDR3nt: TGTGCCAGCAGCCCTAGACTAGTAAGAGAGACCCAGTACTTC

d_gene: NA
v_gene: TRBV11-3
abundance: many
j_gene: TRBJ2-1
CDR3aa: CASSLDGPAYNEQFF
CDR3nt: TGTGCCAGCAGCTTAGATGGGCCGGCCTACAATGAGCAGTTCTTC

d_gene: TRBD1
v_gene: TRBV29-1
abundance: NA
j_gene: TRBJ2-2
CDR3aa: CSALTGGTGELFF
CDR3nt: TGCAGCGCTTTGACAGGGGGCACCGGGGAGCTGTTTTTT

d_gene: TRBD1
v_gene: TRBV12-3/TRBV12-4
abundance: many
j_gene: TRBJ1-3
CDR3aa: CASSFTPGTAGNTIYF
CDR3nt: TGTGCCAGCAGTTTTACACCAGGGACAGCTGGAAACACCATATATTTT

d_gene: TRBD2
v_gene: TRBV11-2
abundance: many
j_gene: TRBJ2-3
CDR3aa: CASSLDRGQAGGHTQYF
CDR3nt: TGTGCCAGCAGCTTAGACAGGGGACAAGCGGGAGGGCATACGCAGTATTTT

d_gene: TRBD2
v_gene: TRBV9
abundance: many
j_gene: TRBJ2-7
CDR3aa: CASSPRLAGSYEQYF
CDR3nt: TGTGCCAGCAGCCCAAGACTAGCGGGAAGCTACGAGCAGTACTTC

d_gene: NA
v_gene: TRBV4-3
abundance: many
j_gene: TRBJ2-1
CDR3aa: CASSQDRDYNEQFF
CDR3nt: TGCGCCAGCAGCCAAGATCGGGACTACAATGAGCAGTTCTTC

d_gene: NA
v_gene: TRBV4-1
abundance: many
j_gene: TRBJ2-1
CDR3aa: CASSVSSGTNEQFF
CDR3nt: TGCGCCAGCAGCGTAAGTAGCGGAACCAATGAGCAGTTCTTC

d_gene: TRBD2
v_gene: TRBV6-2/TRBV6-3
abundance: many
j_gene: TRBJ2-1
CDR3aa: CASRLAGGNEQFF
CDR3nt: TGTGCCAGCAGGCTAGCGGGAGGTAATGAGCAGTTCTTC

d_gene: TRBD2
v_gene: TRBV3-1
abundance: few
j_gene: TRBJ2-7
CDR3aa: CASSQVAGVGEQYF
CDR3nt: TGTGCCAGCAGCCAAGTTGCGGGGGTAGGGGAGCAGTACTTC

d_gene: NA
v_gene: TRBV7-2
abundance: many
j_gene: TRBJ2-1
CDR3aa: CASSLVANEQFF
CDR3nt: TGTGCCAGCAGCTTAGTGGCCAATGAGCAGTTCTTC

d_gene: NA
v_gene: TRBV2
abundance: many
j_gene: TRBJ2-7
CDR3aa: CASSVSRGEQYF
CDR3nt: TGTGCCAGCAGTGTTTCACGCGGGGAGCAGTACTTC

d_gene: NA
v_gene: TRBV28
abundance: NA
j_gene: TRBJ2-1
CDR3aa: CASSLYRPAYNEQFF
CDR3nt: TGTGCCAGCAGTTTATACAGGCCAGCCTACAATGAGCAGTTCTTC

d_gene: NA
v_gene: TRBV18
abundance: many
j_gene: TRBJ2-5
CDR3aa: CASSPKAFTTETQYF
CDR3nt: TGTGCCAGCTCACCCAAAGCGTTTACGACGGAGACCCAGTACTTC

d_gene: NA
v_gene: TRBV6-5
abundance: NA
j_gene: TRBJ1-4
CDR3aa: CASSMGRQNEKLFF
CDR3nt: TGTGCCAGCAGTATGGGGCGGCAAAATGAAAAACTGTTTTTT

d_gene: TRBD2
v_gene: TRBV28
abundance: NA
j_gene: TRBJ2-5
CDR3aa: CASSLAGEVGETQYF
CDR3nt: TGTGCCAGCAGCCTAGCGGGAGAAGTGGGAGAGACCCAGTACTTC

d_gene: TRBD1
v_gene: TRBV19
abundance: once
j_gene: TRBJ1-5
CDR3aa: CASSISGDRGSSQPQHF
CDR3nt: TGTGCCAGTAGTATATCCGGGGACAGGGGAAGCAGTCAGCCCCAGCATTTT

d_gene: NA
v_gene: TRBV19
abundance: many
j_gene: TRBJ1-2
CDR3aa: CASSRAGAAYGYTF
CDR3nt: TGTGCCAGTAGTCGGGCAGGGGCGGCCTATGGCTACACCTTC

d_gene: NA
v_gene: TRBV7-6
abundance: many
j_gene: TRBJ2-7
CDR3aa: CASSLSTKGYEQYF
CDR3nt: TGTGCCAGCAGCTTAAGTACTAAGGGCTACGAGCAGTACTTC

d_gene: NA
v_gene: TRBV6-5
abundance: many
j_gene: TRBJ1-3
CDR3aa: CASSSGTTGNTIYF
CDR3nt: TGTGCCAGCAGTTCCGGGACAACTGGAAACACCATATATTTT

d_gene: TRBD2
v_gene: TRBV14
abundance: NA
j_gene: TRBJ2-3
CDR3aa: CASSLAGGWSDTQYF
CDR3nt: TGTGCCAGCAGTCTAGCGGGAGGGTGGTCCGATACGCAGTATTTT

d_gene: TRBD2
v_gene: TRBV6-5
abundance: many
j_gene: TRBJ2-3
CDR3aa: CASSASGRGTDTQYF
CDR3nt: TGTGCCAGCAGCGCCTCAGGGAGGGGAACAGATACGCAGTATTTT

d_gene: NA
v_gene: TRBV11-1
abundance: many
j_gene: TRBJ2-3
CDR3aa: CASSLGTTSTDTQYF
CDR3nt: TGTGCCAGCAGCTTGGGGACAACTAGCACAGATACGCAGTATTTT

d_gene: TRBD2
v_gene: TRBV20-1
abundance: many
j_gene: TRBJ2-7
CDR3aa: CSAPDGRTYEQYF
CDR3nt: TGCAGTGCTCCCGACGGGAGGACCTACGAGCAGTACTTC

d_gene: NA
v_gene: TRBV20-1
abundance: many
j_gene: TRBJ2-7
CDR3aa: CSAKLSYEQYF
CDR3nt: TGCAGTGCTAAACTCTCCTACGAGCAGTACTTC

d_gene: NA
v_gene: TRBV7-9
abundance: many
j_gene: TRBJ1-2
CDR3aa: CASSLGPVNYGYTF
CDR3nt: TGTGCCAGCAGCCTGGGACCCGTAAACTATGGCTACACCTTC

d_gene: NA
v_gene: TRBV12-3/TRBV12-4
abundance: few
j_gene: TRBJ1-5
CDR3aa: CASTDRSNQPQHF
CDR3nt: TGTGCCAGTACCGACAGGAGCAATCAGCCCCAGCATTTT

d_gene: NA
v_gene: TRBV30
abundance: many
j_gene: TRBJ1-6
CDR3aa: CAWSSGGGSPLHF
CDR3nt: TGTGCCTGGAGCTCGGGGGGCGGATCACCCCTCCACTTT

d_gene: TRBD2
v_gene: TRBV4-1
abundance: many
j_gene: TRBJ2-5
CDR3aa: CASSQDTSGMGTQYF
CDR3nt: TGCGCCAGCAGCCAAGATACTAGCGGGATGGGGACCCAGTACTTC

d_gene: TRBD1
v_gene: TRBV2
abundance: many
j_gene: TRBJ2-7
CDR3aa: CASSYDRGYEQYF
CDR3nt: TGTGCCAGCAGTTACGACAGGGGGTACGAGCAGTACTTC

d_gene: TRBD1
v_gene: TRBV10-3
abundance: many
j_gene: TRBJ2-1
CDR3aa: CAIPGQLKHNEQFF
CDR3nt: TGTGCCATCCCGGGACAGTTGAAGCACAATGAGCAGTTCTTC